This TCR beta chain emerged from a study of cytomegalovirus exposure and HLA in healthy donors. V dropped 7 bases and J dropped 6; count of bases not matched to a gene: 5. The CDR3 runs to 11 residues. CDR1 is SQVTM, CDR2 ANQGSEA, per germline. Primers for the PCR totalled 60 Vbeta and 13 Jbeta. Using immunoSEQ multiplex PCR, the repertoire was profiled, and TCRdb retains in-frame clones only, with some absent. The table records 180,000 or so clones, 82% of them present only once. As for this clone: Its target is not known.

Study results and limitations: There was a cluster of highly shared sequence variants that was likely a sequencing artifact. Most subjects had HLA-A and HLA-B alleles reportedly predicted accurately by TCR beta sequences. The study recorded fewer than 200 TCR beta chains that were cytomegalovirus-associated.

Material for sequencing was PBMCs. This sequence joins TRBV29-1 and TRBJ2-7; TRBD1 matches at 8 bases. This TCR derives from a middle-aged man in good health and CMV-seronegative. The CDR3 DNA is TGCAGCGGTGGACAGGGCGTCGAGCAGTACTTC. Translation: CSGGQGVEQYF.